These 3 T cell receptor beta chains came from one sample sequenced in a study of T-cell reconstitution after alpha-beta-depleted transplantation in children. The library targeted TCRbeta and was prepared with unique molecular identifiers. Each CDR3 protein gets one entry after TCRdb re-called the PCR reads with MiXCR. The sample records roughly 500,000 distinct CDR3 sequences, 30% to 35% being singletons. The material sequenced was PBMCs from the stem cell graft donor, taken from the stem cell graft. The receptors were sampled from a human donor who donated a stem cell graft to a child with aplastic anemia.

The V call is TRBV20-1, the J call TRBJ1-1; a weak D match, TRBD1 (6 bases). V lost 0 bases and J 7 bases, leaving 15 bases between the germline ends. This CDR3 spans 14 amino acids. From germline, CDR1 is DFQATT and CDR2 SNEGSKA (reference sequence). For the CDR3, the DNA is TGCAGTGCTAGAGACTTACAGGGTGGGGATGAAGCTTTCTTT. It encodes CSARDLQGGDEAFF.

The chain recombines TRBV12-3 or TRBV12-4 with TRBJ2-7, with a weak D call TRBD2 (6 bases). The CDR3 extends over 15 amino acids. V gave up 6 bases and J gave up 4 bases, with 19 bases separating them. CDR3 sequence reads: CASSPRTGVFYEQYF. The CDR3 DNA is TGTGCCAGCAGCCCCCGGACGGGGGTTTTTTACGAGCAGTACTTC.

This clonotype was counted between two and nine times. The chain is built from TRBV5-1 and TRBJ2-4, with TRBD1 identical over 10 bases. Trimming removed 4 bases from V and 8 bases from J; junction bases left unmatched: 6. The CDR3 is made up of 14 amino acids. Per germline, CDR1 SGHRS and CDR2 YFSETQ. CDR3 region: CASSLGQGFDIQYF. CDR3 sequence (DNA): TGCGCCAGCAGCCTGGGACAGGGGTTTGACATTCAGTACTTC.